The entry below describes one T cell receptor (beta chain). What it binds is not known. V lost 1 base and J lost 13, with 11 bases in between. The germline gives CDR1 SEHNR, CDR2 FQNEAQ (reference sequence). CDR3 size: 13 residues. This sample was included in a study of cytomegalovirus exposure and HLA in healthy donors. Amplification used 60 Vbeta primers and 13 Jbeta primers. The table came from immunoSEQ multiplex PCR; TCRdb's copy has only in-frame clones and leaves some out. The specimen's table records under 200,000 clones. The study, taken as a whole, reports: In a later analysis, productive TCRs from donors in an Asian-associated ancestry cluster reportedly carried fewer N-insertions than the cohort mean. A classifier reportedly called cytomegalovirus status with high sensitivity and specificity. It was only CMV serostatus that was available as immune exposure information.

The V and J genes are TRBV7-9 and TRBJ1-6; D gene uncertain. Sequences were obtained from PBMCs. The sequence was collected from a man aged 30 to 45 in good health and CMV-seronegative. CDR3 amino acids: CASSLGADSPLHF. As DNA, the CDR3 is TGTGCCAGCAGCTTAGGCGCAGACTCGCCCCTCCACTTT.